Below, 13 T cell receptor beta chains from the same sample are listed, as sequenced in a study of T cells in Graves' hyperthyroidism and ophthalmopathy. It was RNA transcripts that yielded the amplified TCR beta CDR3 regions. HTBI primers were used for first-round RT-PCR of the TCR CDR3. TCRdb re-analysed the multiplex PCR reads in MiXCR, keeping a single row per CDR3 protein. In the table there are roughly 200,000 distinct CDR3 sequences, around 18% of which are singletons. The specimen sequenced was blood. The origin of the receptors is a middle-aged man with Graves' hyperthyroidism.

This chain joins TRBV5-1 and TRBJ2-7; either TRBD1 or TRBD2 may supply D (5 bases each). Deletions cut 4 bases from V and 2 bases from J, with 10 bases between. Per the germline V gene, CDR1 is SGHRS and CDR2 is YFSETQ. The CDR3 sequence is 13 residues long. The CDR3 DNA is TGCGCCAGCAGCATAGGGACGACCTACGAGCAGTACTTC. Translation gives CASSIGTTYEQYF.

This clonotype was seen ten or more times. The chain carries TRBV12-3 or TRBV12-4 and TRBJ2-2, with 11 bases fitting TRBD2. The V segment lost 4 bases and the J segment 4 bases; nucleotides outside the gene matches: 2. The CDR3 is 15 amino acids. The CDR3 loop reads CASSYSGGATGELFF. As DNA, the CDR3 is TGTGCCAGCAGTTATAGCGGGGGGGCCACCGGGGAGCTGTTTTTT.

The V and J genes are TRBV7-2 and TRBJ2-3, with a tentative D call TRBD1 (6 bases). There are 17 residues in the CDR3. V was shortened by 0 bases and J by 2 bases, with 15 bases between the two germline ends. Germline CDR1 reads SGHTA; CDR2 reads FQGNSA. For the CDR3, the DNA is TGTGCCAGCAGCTTAGCGGGGGCCGGGGAGTCCACAGATACGCAGTATTTT. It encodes CASSLAGAGESTDTQYF.

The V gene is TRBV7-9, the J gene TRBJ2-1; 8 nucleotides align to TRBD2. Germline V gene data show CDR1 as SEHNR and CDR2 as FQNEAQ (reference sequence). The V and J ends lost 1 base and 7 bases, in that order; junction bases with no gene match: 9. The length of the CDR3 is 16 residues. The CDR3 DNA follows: TGTGCCAGCAGCTTAGGTGCCGGGGGGGCTAGAAATGAGCAGTTCTTC. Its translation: CASSLGAGGARNEQFF.

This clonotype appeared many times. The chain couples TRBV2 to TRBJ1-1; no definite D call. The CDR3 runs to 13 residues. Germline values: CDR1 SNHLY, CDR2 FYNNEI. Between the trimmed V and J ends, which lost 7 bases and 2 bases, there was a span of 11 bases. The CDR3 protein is CASNVEGNTEAFF. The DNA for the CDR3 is TGTGCCAGCAATGTAGAGGGTAACACTGAAGCTTTCTTT.

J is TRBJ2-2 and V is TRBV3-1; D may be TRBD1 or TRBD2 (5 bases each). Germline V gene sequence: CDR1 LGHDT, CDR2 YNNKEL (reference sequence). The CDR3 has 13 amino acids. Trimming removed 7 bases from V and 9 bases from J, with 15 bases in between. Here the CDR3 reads CASTRDRSRELFF. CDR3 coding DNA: TGTGCCAGCACCCGGGACCGATCAAGGGAGCTGTTTTTT.

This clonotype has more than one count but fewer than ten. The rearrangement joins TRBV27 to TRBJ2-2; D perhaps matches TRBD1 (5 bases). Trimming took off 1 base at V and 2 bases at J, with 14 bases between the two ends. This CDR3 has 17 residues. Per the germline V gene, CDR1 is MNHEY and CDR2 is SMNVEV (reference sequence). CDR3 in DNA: TGTGCCAGCAGTTTATGGCCCACAGGAGCCAACACCGGGGAGCTGTTTTTT. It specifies CASSLWPTGANTGELFF.

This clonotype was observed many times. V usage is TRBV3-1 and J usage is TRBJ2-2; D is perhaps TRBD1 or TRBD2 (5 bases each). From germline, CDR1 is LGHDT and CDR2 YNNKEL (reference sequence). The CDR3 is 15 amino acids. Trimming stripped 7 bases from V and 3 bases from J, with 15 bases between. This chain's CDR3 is CASTPAVGDTGELFF. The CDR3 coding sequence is TGTGCCAGCACCCCGGCGGTGGGGGACACCGGGGAGCTGTTTTTT.

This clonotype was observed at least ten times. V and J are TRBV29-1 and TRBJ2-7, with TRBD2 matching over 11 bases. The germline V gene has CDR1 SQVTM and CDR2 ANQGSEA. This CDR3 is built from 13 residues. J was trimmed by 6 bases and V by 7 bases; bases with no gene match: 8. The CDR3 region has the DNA TGCAGCGGTTCTAGCGGGGGGCTCGGCGAGCAGTACTTC. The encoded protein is CSGSSGGLGEQYF.

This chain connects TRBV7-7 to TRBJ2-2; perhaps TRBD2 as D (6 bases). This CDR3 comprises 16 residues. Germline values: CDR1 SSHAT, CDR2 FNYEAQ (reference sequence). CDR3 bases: TGTGCTAGCGGTCAAGGATTCGGGATCAACACCGGGGAGCTGTTTTTT. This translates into CASGQGFGINTGELFF.

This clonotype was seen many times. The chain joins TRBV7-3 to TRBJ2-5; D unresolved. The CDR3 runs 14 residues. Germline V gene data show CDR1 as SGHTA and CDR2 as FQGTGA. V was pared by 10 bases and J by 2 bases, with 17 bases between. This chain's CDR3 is CATQTSASQETQYF. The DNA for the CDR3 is TGTGCCACTCAGACGAGTGCTAGTCAAGAGACCCAGTACTTC.

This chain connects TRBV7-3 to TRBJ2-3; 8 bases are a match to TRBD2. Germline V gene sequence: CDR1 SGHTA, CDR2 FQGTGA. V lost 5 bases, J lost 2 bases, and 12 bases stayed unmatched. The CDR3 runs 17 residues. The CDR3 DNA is TGTGCCAGCAGCCCAGGGGCTAGCGGGTACCTCACAGATACGCAGTATTTT. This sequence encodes CASSPGASGYLTDTQYF.

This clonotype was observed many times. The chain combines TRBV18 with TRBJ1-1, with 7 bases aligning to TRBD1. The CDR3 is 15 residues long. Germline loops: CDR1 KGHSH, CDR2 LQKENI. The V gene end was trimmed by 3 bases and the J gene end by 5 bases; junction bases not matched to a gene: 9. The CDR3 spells CASSPYDTGVTEAFF. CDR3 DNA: TGTGCCAGCTCACCGTATGATACAGGGGTTACTGAAGCTTTCTTT.